What follows are 8 T cell receptor beta chains derived from one specimen sequenced in a study of blood T cell repertoires in COVID-19 (dated by TCRdb to 2018 to 2021). Library preparation was by the immunoSEQ multiplex PCR assay. The table was pulled from immuneACCESS by TCRdb, which kept in-frame rearrangements only. Such tables lose some clones; where checked, under half of the loss comes from unresolved V genes, and the rest has no known cause. Here the sample has roughly 120,000 clones; approximately 82% occur a single time. The top ten constitute 7.9% of the sample. The sequencing input was peripheral blood. These receptors all stem from a woman older than 75 with active or convalescent COVID-19.

The chain employs TRBV27 and TRBJ2-5; TRBD2 agrees at 10 bases. Per germline, CDR1 MNHEY and CDR2 SMNVEV (reference sequence). The CDR3 contains 15 residues. The V gene end was trimmed by 4 bases and the J gene end by 0 bases; junction bases not matched to a gene: 2. The CDR3 region has the DNA TGTGCCAGCAGTTGGACTAGCGGTTACCAAGAGACCCAGTACTTC. Residues: CASSWTSGYQETQYF.

This chain joins TRBV15 and TRBJ2-3, with TRBD2 matching over 9 bases. The trim removed 1 base at V and 1 base at J, leaving 3 bases unmatched. Germline V gives CDR1 LNHNV, CDR2 YYDKDF (reference sequence). CDR3 length: 16 residues. CDR3 protein: CATSRGLAGRTDTQYF. The DNA for the CDR3 is TGTGCCACCAGCAGAGGGCTAGCGGGACGCACAGATACGCAGTATTTT.

The V gene is TRBV29-1, the J gene TRBJ1-2; tentative D call: TRBD1 (6 bases). The ends were cut back, 2 bases at V and 4 bases at J, with 8 bases in the middle. The CDR3 spans 12 residues. Germline V gene lookup returns CDR1 SQVTM and CDR2 ANQGSEA. The CDR3 loop is CSVETGFYGYTF. CDR3 nucleotides: TGCAGCGTTGAAACAGGGTTCTATGGCTACACCTTC. Together with reference TRBV29-1 and TRBJ1-2, the CDR3 gives the full variable domain: SAVISQKPSRDICQRGTSLTIQCQVDSQVTMMFWYRQQPGQSLTLIATANQGSEATYESGFVIDKFPISRPNLTFSTLTVSNMSPEDSSIYLCSVETGFYGYTFGSGTRLTVV.

This clone was detected only a few times. In DNA, the CDR3 is TGTGCCAGCAGCGTAGGGACTAGCTGGACTATCGATGAGCAGTTCTTC. Protein sequence: CASSVGTSWTIDEQFF. The rearrangement uses TRBV9 and TRBJ2-1; 8 bases match TRBD2. V trimming: 0 bases; J trimming: 8 bases; junction bases outside the gene matches: 10. The CDR3 contains 16 residues. Germline V CDR1 and CDR2: SGDLS, YYNGEE. Drawing the rest from reference TRBV9 and TRBJ2-1, the complete variable domain is DSGVTQTPKHLITATGQRVTLRCSPRSGDLSVYWYQQSLDQGLQFLIQYYNGEERAKGNILERFSAQQFPDLHSELNLSSLELGDSALYFCASSVGTSWTIDEQFFGPGTRLTVL.

V usage is TRBV19 and J usage is TRBJ2-5; tentatively, D is TRBD2 (6 bases). V was cut by 5 bases and J by 3 bases, with 13 bases left in between. CDR3 size: 14 residues. Germline loops: CDR1 LNHDA, CDR2 SQIVND (reference sequence). In nucleotides, the CDR3 is TGTGCCAGTAGTTTCTGGGAGGATGAAGAGACCCAGTACTTC. Its protein is CASSFWEDEETQYF.

J is TRBJ2-7 and V is TRBV28; maybe TRBD2 (6 bases). CDR3 length: 14 amino acids. Germline V gene sequence: CDR1 MDHEN, CDR2 SYDVKM. The V and J ends lost 3 bases and 4 bases respectively, with 13 bases between them. In DNA form, the CDR3 reads TGTGCCAGCAGTTTGTCCGGGAGTACATACGAGCAGTACTTC. It encodes CASSLSGSTYEQYF.

The chain joins TRBV21-1 to TRBJ2-6; the table's D call of TRBD2 was not tested on the DNA. TRBV21-1 is given as a pseudogene. This CDR3 has 22 residues. CDR3 in amino acids: CASSINREGNLSVSTGANVLTF. DNA of the CDR3: TGTGCCAGCAGCATCAATCGGGAGGGCAATCTATCGGTAAGTACGGGGGCCAACGTCCTGACTTTC.

This clone was picked up a small number of times. The V call is TRBV25-1, the J call TRBJ1-6, with D tentatively TRBD1 (6 bases). Germline CDR1 and CDR2: MGHDK and SYGVNS. Trimming cost V 6 bases and J 6 bases, with 12 bases left between them. The CDR3 totals 14 residues. The CDR3 here is CASSAGAGNSPLHF. The DNA for the CDR3 is TGTGCCAGCAGCGCAGGGGCGGGTAATTCACCCCTCCACTTT.